Presented here are 30 T cell receptor beta chains from one specimen sequenced in a study of CD8 T cells in ankylosing spondylitis. TCRdb passed the 5' RACE reads through MiXCR, listing each CDR3 protein once. The sample holds about 24,000 distinct CDR3 sequences, about an eighth seen once. The sample was blood. These receptors all come from a male donor with ankylosing spondylitis or in good health (not recorded which).

This clonotype was picked up a small number of times. The genes are TRBV28 and TRBJ2-3, with 9 bases identical to TRBD2. J lost 5 bases, V lost 5 bases, and 8 bases had no gene match. The CDR3 length is 15 residues. Germline lookup yields CDR1 MDHEN and CDR2 SYDVKM. The CDR3 protein is CASSPGGRARDTQYF. The CDR3, as DNA: TGTGCCAGCAGTCCCGGCGGGAGGGCCAGAGATACGCAGTATTTT.

The chain has TRBV5-1 and TRBJ2-7; 7 bases are a match to TRBD1. CDR1 is SGHRS and CDR2 is YFSETQ in the germline V gene. Losses at the gene ends were 0 bases for V and 5 bases for J; bases not matched to a gene: 5. CDR3 length: 14 residues. The CDR3 region is CASSLEGAPNEQYF. In DNA, the CDR3 is TGCGCCAGCAGCTTGGAGGGGGCGCCGAACGAGCAGTACTTC.

This clonotype has at least ten counts. The chain joins TRBV25-1 to TRBJ2-3, with 10 bases matching TRBD2. CDR3 size: 18 residues. Trimming at V came to 0 bases and at J to 0 bases, leaving 6 bases not matched to a gene. The germline V gene has CDR1 MGHDK and CDR2 SYGVNS. CDR3 coding DNA: TGTGCCAGCAGTGAATACGGTGCTAGCGGGGGAAGCACAGATACGCAGTATTTT. It codes for CASSEYGASGGSTDTQYF.

The DNA of the CDR3 is TGCGCCAGCAGCCTCCAGGCTAGCGGGAGATACGAGCAGTACTTC. As protein: CASSLQASGRYEQYF. The chain joins TRBV4-3 to TRBJ2-7, with 10 nucleotides matching TRBD2. The junction had 7 bases not matched to a gene; V was cut back by 4 bases and J by 4 bases. CDR1 LGHNA and CDR2 YSLEER come from the germline V gene. This CDR3 is built from 15 residues.

This clonotype showed up many times. This sequence joins TRBV20-1 and TRBJ2-3; possibly TRBD2 for D (6 bases). CDR1 DFQATT and CDR2 SNEGSKA come from the germline V gene (reference sequence). The CDR3 runs to 15 residues. Trimming removed 3 bases from V and 2 bases from J, with 15 bases in between. CDR3 coding DNA: TGCAGTGCTAGCTCCCTGACTAGAACCACAGATACGCAGTATTTT. Translation: CSASSLTRTTDTQYF.

There are many counts of this clonotype. The V call is TRBV21-1, the J call TRBJ2-7; the tabulated D call, TRBD1, remains unverified against the DNA. TRBV21-1 is labeled a pseudogene. The CDR3 loop spans 14 amino acids. This CDR3 reads CASSEGGSSYEQYF. CDR3 coding DNA: TGTGCCAGCTCCGAGGGGGGGAGCTCCTACGAGCAGTACTTC.

A few counts support this clonotype. The chain recombines TRBV7-2 with TRBJ2-5; D may be TRBD2 (6 bases). The germline V gene encodes CDR1 SGHTA and CDR2 FQGNSA. CDR3 size: 15 residues. V gave up 0 bases and J gave up 9 bases, with 17 bases separating them. CDR3 nucleotide sequence: TGTGCCAGCAGCTTAGCGCTTAGGATCGGGAGACCCCAGTACTTC. This gives the protein CASSLALRIGRPQYF. Based on the CDR3 plus reference TRBV7-2 and TRBJ2-5, the full variable domain is GAGVSQSPSNKVTEKGKDVELRCDPISGHTALYWYRQSLGQGLEFLIYFQGNSAPDKSGLPSDRFSAERTGGSVSTLTIQRTQQEDSAVYLCASSLALRIGRPQYFGPGTRLLVL.

This chain connects TRBV29-1 to TRBJ2-4; D remains ambiguous. Trimming pared 4 bases from V and 6 bases from J, leaving 19 bases between. The CDR3 length is 15 residues. The germline V gene encodes CDR1 SQVTM and CDR2 ANQGSEA. This CDR3 is CSVAPGTGGRNIQYF. The DNA of the CDR3 is TGCAGCGTTGCCCCCGGCACGGGCGGTAGAAACATTCAGTACTTC.

A few counts support this clonotype. V and J are TRBV6-6 and TRBJ1-1; no definite D call. V was clipped by 7 bases and J by 3 bases, with 15 bases between them. Germline V gene data show CDR1 as MNHNY and CDR2 as SVGAGI (reference sequence). The CDR3 spans 14 residues. The CDR3 sequence is CASIRKVLDTEAFF. The CDR3 bases are TGTGCCAGCATTAGGAAGGTTCTTGACACTGAAGCTTTCTTT.

The chain links TRBV20-1 to TRBJ2-1; maybe TRBD2 (6 bases). CDR1 is DFQATT, CDR2 SNEGSKA, per germline (reference sequence). This CDR3 contains 15 residues. V was shortened by 3 bases and J by 1 base, with 13 bases between the two germline ends. CDR3 region: CSARIRAGSYNEQFF. CDR3 DNA sequence: TGCAGTGCTAGGATCAGGGCGGGGTCCTACAATGAGCAGTTCTTC.

This clonotype was counted ten times or more. The rearrangement links TRBV5-5 to TRBJ1-6; weak D call: TRBD1 (6 bases). Trimming left V 4 bases short and J 9 bases short, with 17 bases between. Germline V CDR1 and CDR2: SGHKS, YYEKEE (reference sequence). The CDR3 totals 15 residues. DNA for the CDR3: TGTGCCAGCAGCCAGGATCCCTCCAGGGGTTCACCCCTCCACTTT. Translated: CASSQDPSRGSPLHF.

This clonotype was counted a single time. This rearrangement joins TRBV11-1 to TRBJ2-1, with 10 bases lining up with TRBD2. This CDR3 is built from 16 residues. V was pared by 3 bases and J by 0 bases, with 2 bases of the junction left unmatched. CDR1 is SGHAT and CDR2 is FQDESV in the germline V gene (reference sequence). Here the CDR3 reads CASSFLAGVSYNEQFF. DNA of the CDR3: TGTGCCAGCAGCTTTCTAGCGGGGGTCTCCTACAATGAGCAGTTCTTC.

This clonotype was recorded many times. For the CDR3, the DNA is TGTGCCAGCAGCTTCGGGGAGGACACTGAAGCTTTCTTT. Its translation: CASSFGEDTEAFF. The genes are TRBV7-3 and TRBJ1-1; D gene uncertain. The CDR3 runs to 13 residues. CDR1 is SGHTA and CDR2 is FQGTGA in the germline V gene. The V end lost 3 bases, the J end lost 3 bases, and 8 bases lay between the germline ends.

This clonotype was detected a few times. This chain connects TRBV4-3 to TRBJ2-1, with 10 bases lining up with TRBD2. Unmatched junction bases numbered 5, after V lost 4 bases and J lost 2 bases. The germline V gene encodes CDR1 LGHNA and CDR2 YSLEER. The CDR3 spans 16 residues. The CDR3 is CASSPIAGGPYNEQFF. The CDR3 region has the DNA TGCGCCAGCAGCCCCATAGCGGGGGGTCCCTACAATGAGCAGTTCTTC.

This clonotype was observed at least ten times. One junction end disagrees with the germline gene, perhaps due to a read error. The chain employs TRBV7-7 and TRBJ2-2; a possible D gene is TRBD1 (5 bases). CDR3 size: 16 residues. Germline V gene data show CDR1 as SSHAT and CDR2 as FNYEAQ (reference sequence). The DNA for the CDR3 is TGTGCTAGCAGCCCCGGGTATCAGGGTGGCACCGGGGAGCTGTTTTTT. Translating it yields CASSPGYQGGTGELFF.

The V and J genes are TRBV29-1 and TRBJ2-1; TRBD1 is a possible D gene (6 bases). Per the germline V gene, CDR1 is SQVTM and CDR2 is ANQGSEA. The germline V and J ends were trimmed by 7 bases and 4 bases, with 11 bases remaining between them. The CDR3 loop spans 12 amino acids. This CDR3 reads CSGWDTYNEQFF. The CDR3 coding sequence is TGCAGCGGGTGGGACACATACAATGAGCAGTTCTTC.

J is TRBJ1-5 and V is TRBV4-3; possibly TRBD1 for D (6 bases). Trimming took off 5 bases at V and 2 bases at J, with 7 bases between the two ends. The CDR3 has 13 residues. Germline lookup yields CDR1 LGHNA and CDR2 YSLEER. CDR3 in DNA: TGCGCCAGCAGCTCAGGGGGCAATCAGCCCCAGCATTTT. Its protein is CASSSGGNQPQHF.

This clonotype was seen only a few times. The chain recombines TRBV12-3 or TRBV12-4 with TRBJ2-1; unclear D gene. V lost 6 bases to trimming and J lost 10 bases, with 10 bases between them. This CDR3 is 11 amino acids long. CDR3 sequence reads: CASRLSGEQFF. DNA of the CDR3: TGTGCCAGCAGGCTGTCCGGGGAGCAGTTCTTC.

This clonotype appeared many times. This chain connects TRBV20-1 to TRBJ1-2; 8 positions match TRBD1. Germline-derived CDR1 and CDR2 are DFQATT and SNEGSKA (reference sequence). V shed 0 bases, J shed 4 bases, and the junction held 4 bases outside the gene matches. The CDR3 spans 14 residues. CDR3 DNA sequence: TGCAGTGCTAGAGAGCCGGGACAGGCCTATGGCTACACCTTC. Translation gives CSAREPGQAYGYTF.

The chain links TRBV29-1 to TRBJ2-2; D ambiguous. V was clipped by 5 bases and J by 1 base, with 5 bases between them. CDR1 and CDR2 from the germline V gene are SQVTM and ANQGSEA. The CDR3 contains 12 residues. In DNA form, the CDR3 reads TGCAGCGTTCACTTGAACACCGGGGAGCTGTTTTTT. Protein: CSVHLNTGELFF.

This clonotype was seen a handful of times. The chain uses TRBV7-3 and TRBJ2-2; D is undetermined. The V end lost 0 bases, the J end lost 6 bases, and 5 bases lay between the germline ends. This CDR3 is 13 amino acids long. Germline V lookup: CDR1 SGHTA, CDR2 FQGTGA. CDR3 sequence reads: CASSLTGPGELFF. CDR3 nucleotide sequence: TGTGCCAGCAGCTTAACAGGGCCCGGGGAGCTGTTTTTT.

This clonotype was observed at least ten times. J is TRBJ2-3 and V is TRBV5-1; a possible D gene is TRBD2 (5 bases). The length of the CDR3 is 16 residues. Germline assignment: CDR1 SGHRS and CDR2 YFSETQ. Trimming took off 0 bases at V and 1 base at J, with 12 bases between the two ends. CDR3 DNA sequence: TGCGCCAGCAGCTTGGATCCGAGGGCCGGCACAGATACGCAGTATTTT. Translation gives CASSLDPRAGTDTQYF. The entire variable domain, with the rest obtained from reference TRBV5-1 and TRBJ2-3, is as follows: KAGVTQTPRYLIKTRGQQVTLSCSPISGHRSVSWYQQTPGQGLQFLFEYFSETQRNKGNFPGRFSGRQFSNSRSEMNVSTLELGDSALYLCASSLDPRAGTDTQYFGPGTRLTVL.

V is TRBV10-2 and J is TRBJ2-1, with D uncertain. The CDR3 has 15 residues. Trimming took off 6 bases at V and 7 bases at J, with 19 bases between the two ends. In germline, CDR1 is WSHSY, CDR2 SAAADI. DNA of the CDR3: TGCGCCAGCAGCCAGAGCCCCCAGGCCGGGAATGAGCAGTTCTTC. Protein sequence: CASSQSPQAGNEQFF.

This chain joins TRBV12-3 or TRBV12-4 and TRBJ1-3; D is unclear. CDR3 length: 15 amino acids. V gave up 7 bases and J gave up 0 bases, with 13 bases separating them. In DNA, the CDR3 is TGTGCCAGCACCCCCGCGCCTCGCTCTGGAAACACCATATATTTT. Protein product: CASTPAPRSGNTIYF.

This clonotype was counted many times. The chain uses TRBV5-5 and TRBJ2-2, with 8 bases that match TRBD1. CDR3 size: 15 residues. Trimming removed 2 bases from V and 3 bases from J; junction bases left unmatched: 3. The germline V gene encodes CDR1 SGHKS and CDR2 YYEKEE (reference sequence). The CDR3, as DNA: TGTGCCAGCAGCTTCGGACAGGGTGACACCGGGGAGCTGTTTTTT. Amino acids: CASSFGQGDTGELFF.

The sample holds a few counts of this clonotype. The chain uses TRBV6-1 and TRBJ1-4; tentatively, D is TRBD1 (6 bases). The CDR3 is 14 residues long. The V gene's germline CDR1 is MNHNS and CDR2 SASEGT. Trimming took off 6 bases at V and 5 bases at J, with 13 bases between the two ends. For the CDR3, the DNA is TGTGCCAGCAGCCTATACCAGGGGAATGAAAAACTGTTTTTT. This gives the protein CASSLYQGNEKLFF.

There are many counts of this clonotype. The rearrangement joins TRBV28 to TRBJ1-2; unclear D gene. V shed 10 bases and J shed 4 bases, with 13 bases lying between them. The V gene's germline CDR1 is MDHEN and CDR2 SYDVKM. The CDR3 consists of 12 residues. The CDR3 protein is CAIAGDFYGYTF. CDR3 nucleotide sequence: TGTGCCATCGCGGGAGACTTCTATGGCTACACCTTC.

The rearrangement links TRBV25-1 to TRBJ1-4, with D uncertain. V was shortened by 4 bases and J by 7 bases, with 13 bases between the two germline ends. Germline CDR1 is MGHDK and CDR2 is SYGVNS. CDR3 size: 14 residues. The CDR3 nucleotides are TGTGCCAGCAGTGGATCGCCAGTAGGTGAAAAACTGTTTTTT. Its translation is CASSGSPVGEKLFF.

This clonotype came up once. This chain joins TRBV3-1 and TRBJ1-5, with TRBD1 identical over 7 bases. There are 14 residues in the CDR3. The V and J ends lost 4 bases and 7 bases, in that order; junction bases with no gene match: 7. Germline CDR1 reads LGHDT; CDR2 reads YNNKEL (reference sequence). This CDR3 reads CASSRGQVRQPQHF. CDR3 DNA sequence: TGTGCCAGCAGCCGAGGACAGGTACGACAGCCCCAGCATTTT. Looking up the rest from reference TRBV3-1 and TRBJ1-5 gives the full variable domain: DTAVSQTPKYLVTQMGNDKSIKCEQNLGHDTMYWYKQDSKKFLKIMFSYNNKELIINETVPNRFSPKSPDKAHLNLHINSLELGDSAVYFCASSRGQVRQPQHFGDGTRLSIL.

There are a few counts of this clonotype. The V gene is TRBV5-1, the J gene TRBJ1-5, with TRBD1 as a possible D gene (6 bases). The CDR3 has 15 amino acids. CDR1 is SGHRS, CDR2 YFSETQ, per germline. Trimming removed 2 bases at V and 6 bases at J, with 15 bases between. CDR3 DNA sequence: TGCGCCAGCAGCTTAGGGGGGACTGGAGGTCAGCCCCAGCATTTT. Protein: CASSLGGTGGQPQHF.